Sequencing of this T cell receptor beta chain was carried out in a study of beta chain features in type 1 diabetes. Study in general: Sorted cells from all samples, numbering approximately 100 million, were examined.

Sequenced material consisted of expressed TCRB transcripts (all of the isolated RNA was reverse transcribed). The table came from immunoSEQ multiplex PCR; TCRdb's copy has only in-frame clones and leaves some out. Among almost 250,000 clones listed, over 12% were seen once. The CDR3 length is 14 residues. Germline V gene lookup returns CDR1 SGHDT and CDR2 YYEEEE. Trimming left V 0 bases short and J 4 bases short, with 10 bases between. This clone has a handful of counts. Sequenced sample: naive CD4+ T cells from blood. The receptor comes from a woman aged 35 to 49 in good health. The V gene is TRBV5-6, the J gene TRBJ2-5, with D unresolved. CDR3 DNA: TGTGCCAGCAGCTTGGCGAGTTCAGGAGAGACCCAGTACTTC. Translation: CASSLASSGETQYF.